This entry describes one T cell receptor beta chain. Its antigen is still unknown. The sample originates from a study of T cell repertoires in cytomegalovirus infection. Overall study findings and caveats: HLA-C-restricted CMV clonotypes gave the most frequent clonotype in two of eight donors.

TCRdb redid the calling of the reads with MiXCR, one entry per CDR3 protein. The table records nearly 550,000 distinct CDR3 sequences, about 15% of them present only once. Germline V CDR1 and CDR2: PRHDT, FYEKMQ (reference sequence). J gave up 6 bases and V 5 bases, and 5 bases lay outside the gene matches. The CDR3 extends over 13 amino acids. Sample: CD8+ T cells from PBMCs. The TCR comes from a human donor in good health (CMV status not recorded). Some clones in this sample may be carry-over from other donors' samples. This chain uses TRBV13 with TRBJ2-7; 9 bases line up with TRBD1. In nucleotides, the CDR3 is TGTGCCAGCAGCGCCGGACAGGGGATCGAGCAGTACTTC. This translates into CASSAGQGIEQYF.